The 14 T cell receptor beta chains in this list originate from one sample, sequenced in a study of shared clonotypes between healthy human individuals. Naive CD8 cells lacked CD45RO, underwent positive selection for CCR7 and left out terminally differentiated effector memory CD45RA+ cells. The method was immunoSEQ multiplex PCR; TCRdb's version includes in-frame clones alone and lacks a portion of them. This sample has 600,000 or so clones, with 85% to 95% found just once. Sequenced material: naive CD8+ T cells sorted from blood. The receptors originated from a woman between 25 and 40 years old in good health.

The chain carries TRBV4-2 and TRBJ2-7; unclear D gene. Germline CDR1 is LGHNA and CDR2 is YNFKEQ. This CDR3 spans 15 amino acids. The V and J ends lost 0 bases and 0 bases respectively, with 9 bases between them. CDR3: CASSQELTASYEQYF. CDR3 in DNA: TGTGCCAGCAGCCAAGAACTCACTGCCTCCTACGAGCAGTACTTC.

The chain joins TRBV7-9 to TRBJ2-7; perhaps D is TRBD1 or TRBD2 (6 bases each). V was trimmed by 5 bases and J by 2 bases, leaving 16 bases between them. CDR1 is SEHNR and CDR2 is FQNEAQ in the germline V gene (reference sequence). The CDR3 runs 15 residues. CDR3 sequence reads: CASSGGLVETYEQYF. Written as DNA, the CDR3 is TGTGCCAGCAGCGGGGGGCTAGTCGAGACCTACGAGCAGTACTTC.

The table lists this clone with a count of one. J is TRBJ1-3 and V is TRBV28; no firm D call. There are 17 residues in the CDR3. V shed 5 bases and J shed 4 bases, with 21 bases lying between them. The germline V gene encodes CDR1 MDHEN and CDR2 SYDVKM. The CDR3 region is CASSLFFGPPTGNTIYF. DNA of the CDR3: TGTGCCAGCAGTCTCTTTTTCGGACCTCCGACGGGAAACACCATATATTTT.

The chain links TRBV15 to TRBJ2-7; 9 bases are shared with TRBD2. The CDR3 has 14 amino acids. CDR1 is LNHNV, CDR2 YYDKDF, per germline (reference sequence). Trimming at V came to 5 bases and at J to 6 bases, leaving 8 bases not matched to a gene. CDR3 region: CATSEPREGREQYF. CDR3 nucleotide sequence: TGTGCCACCAGCGAACCGCGGGAGGGCCGCGAGCAGTACTTC.

V and J are TRBV29-1 and TRBJ2-1; a weak D match, TRBD1 (6 bases). Deletions cut 7 bases from V and 3 bases from J, with 13 bases between. Germline V gives CDR1 SQVTM, CDR2 ANQGSEA. The CDR3 runs to 13 residues. CDR3 loop: CSARTAFYNEQFF. The CDR3 nucleotides read TGCAGCGCAAGGACAGCCTTCTACAATGAGCAGTTCTTC.

The chain couples TRBV10-2 to TRBJ2-5; 8 nucleotides match TRBD1. The CDR3 is 16 residues long. V gave up 0 bases and J gave up 5 bases; unmatched junction bases: 8. Germline lookup yields CDR1 WSHSY and CDR2 SAAADI. The CDR3 DNA is TGCGCCAGCAGTGAGTCCCGGACAGGGACGGGGGAGACCCAGTACTTC. This translates into CASSESRTGTGETQYF.

CDR3 DNA sequence: TGTGCCAGCAGTTTTGTGGGATTTGGCCCGAAGAACACTGAAGCTTTCTTT. It translates to CASSFVGFGPKNTEAFF. The rearrangement links TRBV28 to TRBJ1-1, with D uncertain. Germline values: CDR1 MDHEN, CDR2 SYDVKM. V dropped 3 bases and J dropped 1 base, with 18 bases sitting between them. This CDR3 contains 17 residues.

The rearrangement uses TRBV9 and TRBJ2-3, with 12 bases identical to TRBD2. Germline trimming cut 4 bases from V and 1 base from J; bases unmatched to any gene: 4. CDR3 length: 16 amino acids. Germline V gene sequence: CDR1 SGDLS, CDR2 YYNGEE. The CDR3 region has the DNA TGTGCCAGCAGCCGACGACTAGCGGGGGGCACAGATACGCAGTATTTT. Its protein is CASSRRLAGGTDTQYF.

The table lists this clone with a count of one. This rearrangement joins TRBV5-4 to TRBJ2-7, with a tentative D call TRBD1 (5 bases). Germline-derived CDR1 and CDR2 are SGHNT and YYREEE (reference sequence). V lost 4 bases to trimming and J lost 1 base, with 9 bases between them. This CDR3 is 13 amino acids long. The CDR3 nucleotides are TGTGCCAGCAGCCCGGACACGTCCTACGAGCAGTACTTC. Amino acid sequence: CASSPDTSYEQYF.

This clone has a single count. The rearrangement links TRBV19 to TRBJ2-7; 10 nucleotides line up with TRBD2. This CDR3 spans 17 amino acids. In germline, CDR1 is LNHDA, CDR2 SQIVND (reference sequence). The junction had 11 bases not matched to a gene; V was cut back by 5 bases and J by 1 base. CDR3 bases: TGTGCCAGTAGTCCACTAGCGGGGAAGGCTTGGTCCTACGAGCAGTACTTC. This encodes CASSPLAGKAWSYEQYF.

Comment on this clone: Other DNA sequences within the sample encode an identical CDR3. The chain links TRBV2 to TRBJ2-7; 8 bases match TRBD2. CDR3 length: 14 residues. The V gene end was trimmed by 6 bases and the J gene end by 2 bases; junction bases not matched to a gene: 6. Germline V gene data show CDR1 as SNHLY and CDR2 as FYNNEI. The CDR3: CASRGLAGTYEQYF. The CDR3 DNA sequence: TGTGCCAGCAGGGGATTAGCGGGAACCTACGAGCAGTACTTC.

CDR3 in amino acids: CASSLVGVGQPQHF. CDR3 bases: TGTGCCAGCAGTTTAGTGGGGGTAGGGCAGCCCCAGCATTTT. This chain links TRBV28 with TRBJ1-5; tentatively, D is TRBD1 (5 bases). Germline V gives CDR1 MDHEN, CDR2 SYDVKM. Trimming stripped 2 bases from V and 7 bases from J, with 12 bases between. CDR3 length: 14 amino acids.

The rearrangement links TRBV5-6 to TRBJ1-1; no definite D call. Trimming left V 1 base short and J 0 bases short, with 7 bases between. The CDR3 sequence is 14 residues long. Germline assignment: CDR1 SGHDT and CDR2 YYEEEE. CDR3 sequence reads: CASSLSGLNTEAFF. CDR3 DNA: TGTGCCAGCAGCTTGTCAGGCCTGAACACTGAAGCTTTCTTT.

The CDR3 nucleotides are TGTGCCAGCAGCTTAAGGGTATGCGACGGGGACAGCACCTCTGAAGCTTTCTTT. Amino acids: CASSLRVCDGDSTSEAFF. The V and J genes are TRBV11-3 and TRBJ1-1; 7 nucleotides agree with TRBD1. Germline CDR1 and CDR2: SGHNT and YENEEA. The CDR3 is 18 residues long. Germline trimming cut 2 bases from V and 6 bases from J; bases unmatched to any gene: 18.